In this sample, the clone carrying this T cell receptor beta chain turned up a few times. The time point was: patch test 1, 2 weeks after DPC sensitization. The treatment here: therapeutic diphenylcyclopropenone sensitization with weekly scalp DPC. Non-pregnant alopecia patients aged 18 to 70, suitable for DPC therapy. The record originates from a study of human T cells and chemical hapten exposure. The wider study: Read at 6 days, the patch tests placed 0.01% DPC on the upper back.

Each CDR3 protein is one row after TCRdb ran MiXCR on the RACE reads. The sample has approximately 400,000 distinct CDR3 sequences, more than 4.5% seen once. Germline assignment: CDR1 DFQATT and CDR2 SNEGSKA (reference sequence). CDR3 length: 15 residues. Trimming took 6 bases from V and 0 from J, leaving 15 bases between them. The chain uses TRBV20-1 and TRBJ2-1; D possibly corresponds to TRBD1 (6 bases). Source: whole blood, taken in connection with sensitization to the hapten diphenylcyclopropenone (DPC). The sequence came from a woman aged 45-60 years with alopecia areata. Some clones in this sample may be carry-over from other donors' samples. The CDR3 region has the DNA TGCAGTGCCCGATCCGGGACACACTCCTACAATGAGCAGTTCTTC. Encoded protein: CSARSGTHSYNEQFF.